Following are 15 T cell receptor beta chains from one sample sequenced in a study of beta chain features in type 1 diabetes. Overall study results and limits: Moderately but significantly shorter TCRB CDR3s were found in Type 1 diabetes patients in all four CD4+ subsets.

No antigen is known for these receptors. All of the isolated RNA was reverse transcribed, so expressed TCRB transcripts were sequenced. Some clones are missing from TCRdb's copy, which holds only in-frame ones; the method was immunoSEQ multiplex PCR. The sample lists about 340,000 clones, 13% occurring once. The sequenced sample consisted of naive CD4+ T cells from blood. The receptors come from a young woman with type 1 diabetes.

The rearrangement uses TRBV30 and TRBJ1-5; D not resolved. CDR3 length equals 14 residues. Germline CDR1 is GTSNPN and CDR2 is SVGIG (reference sequence). V lost 0 bases, J lost 6 bases, and 12 bases lay in between. The CDR3 reads CAWSVSTSGQPQHF. CDR3 DNA: TGTGCCTGGAGTGTATCTACCTCGGGTCAGCCCCAGCATTTT.

A single count supports this clone. The V and J genes are TRBV7-6 and TRBJ2-3; 11 nucleotides align to TRBD2. Per the germline V gene, CDR1 is SGHVS and CDR2 is FNYEAQ. Unmatched junction bases numbered 2, after V lost 2 bases and J lost 4 bases. The CDR3 spans 15 residues. The CDR3 DNA follows: TGTGCCAGCAGCTTAAAGACTAGCGGGGCAGATACGCAGTATTTT. It is translated as CASSLKTSGADTQYF.

The chain uses TRBV4-1 and TRBJ1-2; weak D call: TRBD1 (6 bases). This CDR3 comprises 13 residues. CDR1 MGHRA and CDR2 YSYEKL come from the germline V gene. V shed 4 bases and J shed 7 bases, with 13 bases lying between them. The CDR3 sequence is CASSPSGGSGYTF. The CDR3 DNA is TGCGCCAGCAGCCCTTCTGGGGGCTCTGGCTACACCTTC.

V gene TRBV7-9 combines with J gene TRBJ2-7, with D possibly matching TRBD1 (6 bases). Germline loops: CDR1 SEHNR, CDR2 FQNEAQ (reference sequence). The CDR3 is 12 residues long. The V and J ends lost 5 bases and 5 bases respectively, with 10 bases between them. CDR3 sequence (DNA): TGTGCCAGCAGCCGCACAGGGAACGAGCAGTACTTC. Amino acid sequence: CASSRTGNEQYF.

J is TRBJ2-7 and V is TRBV5-5; 7 bases are shared with TRBD2. J lost 7 bases, V lost 0 bases, and 1 base had no gene match. CDR1 and CDR2 from the germline V gene are SGHKS and YYEKEE (reference sequence). The CDR3 spans 12 residues. The DNA of the CDR3 is TGTGCCAGCAGCTTGGCGGGGGGTGAGCAGTACGTC. Encoded protein: CASSLAGGEQYV.

This clone appeared a few times. The chain couples TRBV5-1 to TRBJ2-1; no definite D call. Germline V gene lookup returns CDR1 SGHRS and CDR2 YFSETQ. CDR3 size: 12 residues. V lost 1 base and J 5 bases, leaving 4 bases between the germline ends. In DNA, the CDR3 is TGCGCCAGCAGCTTGTCAAACAATGAGCAGTTCTTC. Protein product: CASSLSNNEQFF.

This clone was detected only a few times. This rearrangement joins TRBV9 to TRBJ1-5, with 7 bases lining up with TRBD1. The CDR3 covers 14 residues. CDR1 and CDR2 (germline): SGDLS, YYNGEE. V shed 0 bases, J shed 8 bases, and the junction held 5 bases outside the gene matches. The CDR3 DNA reads TGTGCCAGCAGCGTAGGACAGGGAGGCGAGCCCCAGCATTTT. It codes for CASSVGQGGEPQHF.

The gene calls are TRBV19 and TRBJ2-6, with TRBD1 identical over 7 bases. The length of the CDR3 is 16 residues. Trimming took 11 bases from V and 1 from J; bases not matched to a gene: 11. Germline loops: CDR1 LNHDA, CDR2 SQIVND (reference sequence). This CDR3 reads CAGSGTAHSGANVLTF. The CDR3 bases are TGTGCCGGATCCGGGACAGCGCATTCTGGGGCCAACGTCCTGACTTTC.

This clone was counted between two and nine times. The chain uses TRBV4-3 and TRBJ2-4, with TRBD1 matching 7 bases. CDR1 LGHNA and CDR2 YSLEER come from the germline V gene. V lost 0 bases and J lost 6; bases outside the gene matches: 5. This CDR3 spans 15 amino acids. DNA of the CDR3: TGCGCCAGCAGCCAAGATTTCGCAGGGGGAAACATTCAGTACTTC. Protein: CASSQDFAGGNIQYF.

This clone was observed a handful of times. J is TRBJ2-2 and V is TRBV19, with 9 bases identical to TRBD2. The CDR3 extends over 15 amino acids. CDR1 LNHDA and CDR2 SQIVND come from the germline V gene (reference sequence). V was clipped by 9 bases and J by 2 bases; unmatched bases: 7. The CDR3 here is CASMLSGRNTGELFF. The DNA of the CDR3 is TGTGCCAGCATGCTTAGCGGGAGAAACACCGGGGAGCTGTTTTTT.

The rearrangement uses TRBV29-1 and TRBJ2-2, with 8 bases identical to TRBD1. The junction had 8 bases not matched to a gene; V was cut back by 4 bases and J by 7 bases. The CDR3 sequence is 14 residues long. CDR1 and CDR2 from the germline V gene are SQVTM and ANQGSEA. The CDR3 nucleotides are TGCAGCGTTGGAGGGGGACAGGTACACGGGGAGCTGTTTTTT. This translates into CSVGGGQVHGELFF.

The chain carries TRBV10-3 and TRBJ2-3, with D maybe TRBD2 (5 bases). This CDR3 has 15 amino acids. The V end lost 2 bases, the J end lost 2 bases, and 11 bases lay between the germline ends. Germline assignment: CDR1 ENHRY and CDR2 SYGVKD. This chain's CDR3 is CAISEVGLATDTQYF. Written as DNA, the CDR3 is TGTGCCATCAGTGAGGTAGGCCTAGCCACAGATACGCAGTATTTT.

In this sample, this clone turned up a few times. The chain links TRBV20-1 to TRBJ1-1, with D tentatively TRBD1 (6 bases). Per the germline V gene, CDR1 is DFQATT and CDR2 is SNEGSKA (reference sequence). CDR3 length equals 11 residues. The V end lost 8 bases, the J end lost 4 bases, and 11 bases lay between the germline ends. CDR3: CSPGQRTEAFF. For the CDR3, the DNA is TGCAGTCCTGGACAGCGCACTGAAGCTTTCTTT.

The chain is built from TRBV19 and TRBJ1-4, with D possibly matching TRBD1 (5 bases). Germline lookup yields CDR1 LNHDA and CDR2 SQIVND (reference sequence). V shed 3 bases and J shed 6 bases, with 14 bases lying between them. The CDR3 has 15 amino acids. CDR3 sequence: CASSMSGQGDEKLFF. The CDR3 nucleotides read TGTGCCAGTAGTATGTCGGGCCAGGGTGATGAAAAACTGTTTTTT.

This rearrangement joins TRBV18 to TRBJ2-5, with 11 bases fitting TRBD2. Germline V lookup: CDR1 KGHSH, CDR2 LQKENI. This CDR3 contains 16 residues. The trim removed 3 bases at V and 5 bases at J, leaving 8 bases unmatched. DNA of the CDR3: TGTGCCAGCTCACCGGAACTAGCGGGAGTCGGGGAGACCCAGTACTTC. This encodes CASSPELAGVGETQYF.